The sequence of this T cell receptor (beta chain) was determined in a study of PD-1 blockade in classical Hodgkin lymphoma. Time point given: newly diagnosed, previously untreated cHL patient sample. Purification of CD4+ T cells from thawed PBMCs was achieved by magnetic negative selection. Study-level findings and limits: Reports described newly diagnosed patients as having lower baseline TCR diversity than healthy donors.

Assay: immunoSEQ multiplex PCR; the TCRdb copy retains only in-frame clones and omits some. The table shows approximately 20,000 clones, with about four fifths occurring only once. In this sample, this clone turned up a few times. Its cognate antigen is unknown. This TCR derives from a human donor with classical Hodgkin lymphoma. The sample was CD4+ T cells from blood.

CDR3 amino acids: CASSLPGTEHNYGYTF. CDR3 coding DNA: TGTGCCAGCAGCTTACCGGGTACAGAACATAACTATGGCTACACCTTC. The chain joins TRBV5-6 to TRBJ1-2, with D hard to call. The V end was cut by 2 bases, the J end by 1 base, with 15 bases between. The germline V gene has CDR1 SGHDT and CDR2 YYEEEE. This CDR3 spans 16 amino acids.